Included here is one T cell receptor (beta chain) sequence, with context. Its antigen is still unknown. The data were obtained in a study of Ad26.COV2.S vaccination and SARS-CoV-2 variants. Generated by immunoSEQ multiplex PCR, the TCRdb table keeps only in-frame clones and is missing some. The data contain some 190,000 clones, roughly 89% of them singletons. Study-level points and caveats: After vaccination, substantial breadth of spike-specific CD8+ and CD4+ responses was reported. Placebo recipients showed lower spike-specific TCR breadth than vaccinees. Measurement of non-spike TCR breadth gave similar results in vaccine and placebo recipients.

Germline lookup yields CDR1 WNHNN and CDR2 SYGVQD (reference sequence). The V and J ends lost 1 base and 0 bases, in that order; junction bases with no gene match: 6. The CDR3 sequence is 17 residues long. This TCR was sampled from a human donor who had recovered from COVID-19. This rearrangement joins TRBV10-1 to TRBJ2-3, with 8 bases lining up with TRBD2. The sequencing here drew on peripheral blood, taken after recovery from COVID-19. The CDR3 region is CASSEFPTSESTDTQYF. Written as DNA, the CDR3 is TGCGCCAGCAGTGAGTTCCCGACTAGCGAAAGCACAGATACGCAGTATTTT.